This T cell receptor beta chain emerged from a study of blood T cells in healthy people across ages. With a J-beta primer mix and a sample-barcoded 5' primer, a second PCR ran about 7 to 12 cycles. A template-switch adaptor with 12 random nucleotides tagged each cDNA molecule. TCRdb re-derived calls from the 5' RACE reads in MiXCR, one entry per CDR3 protein. The data show 1,800,000 or so distinct CDR3 sequences, roughly two fifths seen once. Trimming removed 5 bases from V and 1 base from J; junction bases left unmatched: 5. This CDR3 spans 15 amino acids. Germline V gene data show CDR1 as SGHTA and CDR2 as FQGNSA.

Material for sequencing was blood. V is TRBV7-2 and J is TRBJ2-3; 8 bases agree with TRBD2. The receptor was isolated from a human donor in good health. CDR3 DNA: TGTGCCAGCAGCGTAACTAGCGGACGCACAGATACGCAGTATTTT. Translated, it gives CASSVTSGRTDTQYF.